This T cell receptor (beta chain) was sequenced for a study of blood T cells in healthy people across ages (dated by TCRdb to 2015 to 2017). Notes on the research overall: Template switching captured roughly one uniquely barcoded TCR beta cDNA molecule per two T cells in model experiments. To track age-related changes in TCR beta repertoire diversity, the study relied on deep sequencing normalized with unique cDNA molecular identifiers. Donors were grouped into four age groups: young (average approximately 16 years), middle-aged (roughly 38), aged (around 60) and long-lived (about 89). For two donors (one aged 18 to 30 and one aged 80 or older), the study analyzed two additional independent replicas of 1 million unique cDNA reads from the same blood draw. On the study overall, not on this receptor specifically: A strong correlation was found between observed TCR beta diversity and the percentage of naive T cells measured by flow cytometry. The CMV infection status of donors was not known, potentially confounding age-related changes in expanded clonotypes. Conclusive comparison of naive and antigen-experienced compartments was prevented by the profiling of bulk unsorted PBMCs. Estimates of total diversity based on one million sequenced T cells were regarded as lower bounds and as underestimates. Compared with the aged group, more naive CD4+ T cells, fewer expanded clones and increased TCR diversity were shown by the long-lived group, suggesting age selection. As age increased, observed TCR beta diversity per million T cells dropped in a roughly linear way, and a significant reduction was already evident by age roughly 40.

Of note for this clonotype: Its antigen remains undetermined. No much larger clone exists at a distance of one base, and base qualities are not known.

Library construction relied on 5' RACE. The run used an Illumina HiSeq 2500. The second PCR ran for roughly 6 to 11 cycles and used a J-beta primer mix along with a sample-barcoded 5' primer. Each TCR beta cDNA molecule received a unique molecular identifier from a template-switch 5' adaptor carrying 12 random nucleotides. Each sample yielded at least 2.5 million CDR3-containing paired-end reads. The Mint cDNA synthesis kit, primed by a TRBC-specific oligonucleotide, was used to synthesize first-strand cDNA from all RNA. After uracil-DNA glycosylase treatment, a first 18-cycle PCR used universal primers M1SS and BC2_uni_R on all cDNA. The original methods were these. For normalization, 1 million high-quality reads were randomly selected from each sample, with every read carrying a distinct molecular identifier. Reads with shared molecular identifiers were discarded instead of being binned into consensus sequences. MiTCR, set to a Q25 quality threshold and the strictest error-elimination algorithm, was used for CDR3 identification, clonotype clustering and error correction. Lower-bound total TCR beta diversity was estimated with a nonparametric unseen species model using Euler transformation. The public reads were reanalyzed by TCRdb: fastp trimming at Q25, MiXCR alignment, in-frame beta chains only. Every entry covers one CDR3 protein and lists the most common genes and DNA from its rows. The V and J calls were not made by the authors but by TCRdb's processing. In this sample the table shows hundreds of thousands of distinct CDR3 sequences, approximately 25% of which occur a single time. The top ten hold 8% to 10% of the sample.

Reading from cysteine to phenylalanine, the CDR3 counts 19 amino acids. Only the CDR3 part of the read is kept: 57 bases, read in frame from the first base. Germline trimming amounts to 6 bases on V and 3 bases on J, with 12 as the count of junction bases outside the gene matches. CDR1 and CDR2 (MNHNS, SASEGT) derive from the germline V gene. The approximately 40 donors, aged about 6 to 100 years, were systemically healthy Caucasian individuals from Russia. Roughly 11 milliliters of peripheral blood were drawn from each donor into EDTA-treated Vacutainer tubes. Ficoll-Paque density-gradient centrifugation was used to isolate PBMCs, with at least 7 million obtained per sample. Total RNA, at least 6 micrograms per sample, was extracted from PBMCs with Trizol reagent. Naive CD45RAhigh/CD27high T cell percentages were measured by flow cytometry on a PBMC aliquot from every donor. The data were also submitted as part of a second study, on T cells of mothers and their children. That second report states: Nine systemically healthy Caucasian individuals, comprising three mothers and their six children, were included as donors. cDNA synthesis consumed the entire amount of extracted RNA, loaded at around 1.5 ug RNA in each 15 ul reaction. In the second PCR, the M1S primer added sample barcodes and 2-4 random nucleotides. More than 9 million TCR beta CDR3 reads were obtained from each mother, and some 3 million reads were obtained from each child. TCR recombination output is similarly shaped by thymic selection in related and unrelated pairs, with a minor effect exerted by inherited differences. Normalized repertoire overlap was always slightly but never significantly higher in related than unrelated mother-child pairs. Persistent microchimeric T cell clones were not detected, at a sensitivity of around 100 clones per million clonotypes. The study used deep NGS to compare TCR beta repertoires of mothers and children, seeking features distinguishing related mother-child pairs from unrelated individuals. The mean age was about 38 +/- 4 years for the mothers and about 12 +/- 4 years for the children. After adapter ligation was performed with NEBNext reagents, the libraries were sequenced on an Illumina HiSeq 2000 with 100+100 nt paired-end reads. To prevent cross-contamination, the mother and child libraries were prepared a month apart and were sequenced in separate runs. Each donor had between about 500,000 and 2,100,000 distinct TCR beta clonotypes identified. Naive TCR beta clonotypes were estimated from low-frequency clonotypes matched to each donor's FACS-determined naive share, without sorting.

The rearrangement joined TRBV6-1 to TRBJ2-1; a stretch of 15 junction bases matches TRBD2. The receptor was isolated from a boy aged 10-17 years in good health. What was sequenced was blood. The nucleotide sequence is TGTGCCAGCAGCCGGACTAGCGGGAGGGATTATGTGTACTACAATGAGCAGTTCTTC. Its product reads: CASSRTSGRDYVYYNEQFF.